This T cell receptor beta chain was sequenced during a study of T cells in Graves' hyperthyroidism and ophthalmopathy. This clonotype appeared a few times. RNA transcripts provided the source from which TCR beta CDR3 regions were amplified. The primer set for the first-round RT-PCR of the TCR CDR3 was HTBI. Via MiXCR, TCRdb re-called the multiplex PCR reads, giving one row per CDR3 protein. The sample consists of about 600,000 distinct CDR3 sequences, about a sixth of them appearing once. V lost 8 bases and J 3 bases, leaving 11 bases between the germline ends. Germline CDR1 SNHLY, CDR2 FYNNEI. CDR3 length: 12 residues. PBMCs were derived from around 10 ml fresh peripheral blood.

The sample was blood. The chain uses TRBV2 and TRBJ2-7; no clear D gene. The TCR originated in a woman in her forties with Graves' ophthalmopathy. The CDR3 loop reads CASSGDFYEQYF. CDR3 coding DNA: TGTGCCAGCTCAGGAGACTTCTACGAGCAGTACTTC.